The clone carrying this T cell receptor beta chain was detected once. Its antigen is unidentified. The data stem from a study of a mutant IDH1 vaccine in newly diagnosed glioma. Study at large: Vaccination was launched 4-6 weeks after radiotherapy alone, or with temozolomide cycles.

Germline lookup yields CDR1 LNHDA and CDR2 SQIVND (reference sequence). V was clipped by 10 bases and J by 0 bases; unmatched bases: 12. CDR3 length equals 16 residues. The time point is: week 11, during vaccination. A 20-mer mutant IDH1 peptide at 300 ug was injected subcutaneously with topical imiquimod. Profiling relied on immunoSEQ multiplex PCR, and the TCRdb table lists in-frame clones only, not all of them. The repertoire holds under 150,000 clones, around four fifths seen once, with 5.5% in the top ten. The V and J genes are TRBV19 and TRBJ1-3; 7 bases agree with TRBD1. Sequencing used PBMCs, obtained from a glioma patient whose treatment included an IDH1 peptide vaccine. The clonotype originates from a man aged 35 to 55 with glioma. The CDR3 region is CATRDSPGVSGNTIYF. The DNA of the CDR3 is TGTGCCACTCGGGACAGCCCAGGGGTCTCTGGAAACACCATATATTTT.